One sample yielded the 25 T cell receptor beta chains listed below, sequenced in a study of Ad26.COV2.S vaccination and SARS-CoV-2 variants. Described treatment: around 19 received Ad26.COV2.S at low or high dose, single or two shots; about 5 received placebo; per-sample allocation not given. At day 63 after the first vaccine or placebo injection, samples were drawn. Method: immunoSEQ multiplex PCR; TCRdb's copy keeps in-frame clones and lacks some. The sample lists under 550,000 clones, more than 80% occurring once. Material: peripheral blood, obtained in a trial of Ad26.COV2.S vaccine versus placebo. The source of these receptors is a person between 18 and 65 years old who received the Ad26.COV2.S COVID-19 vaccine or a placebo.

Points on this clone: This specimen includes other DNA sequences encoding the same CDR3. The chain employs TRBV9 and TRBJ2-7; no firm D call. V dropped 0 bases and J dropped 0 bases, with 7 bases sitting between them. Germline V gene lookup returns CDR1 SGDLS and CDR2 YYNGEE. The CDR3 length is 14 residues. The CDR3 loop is CASSVGQSSYEQYF. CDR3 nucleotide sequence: TGTGCCAGCAGCGTAGGTCAGAGCTCCTACGAGCAGTACTTC.

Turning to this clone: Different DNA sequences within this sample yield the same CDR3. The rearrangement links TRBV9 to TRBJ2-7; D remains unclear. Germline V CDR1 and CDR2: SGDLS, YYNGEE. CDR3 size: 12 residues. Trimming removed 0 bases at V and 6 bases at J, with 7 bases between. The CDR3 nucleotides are TGTGCCAGCAGCGTAGGAGGAAGCGAGCAGTACTTC. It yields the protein CASSVGGSEQYF.

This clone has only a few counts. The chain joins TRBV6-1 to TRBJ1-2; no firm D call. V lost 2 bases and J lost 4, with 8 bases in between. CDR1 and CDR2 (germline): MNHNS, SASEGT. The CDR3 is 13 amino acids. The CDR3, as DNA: TGTGCCAGCAGTGAACAGGAGATCTATGGCTACACCTTC. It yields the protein CASSEQEIYGYTF.

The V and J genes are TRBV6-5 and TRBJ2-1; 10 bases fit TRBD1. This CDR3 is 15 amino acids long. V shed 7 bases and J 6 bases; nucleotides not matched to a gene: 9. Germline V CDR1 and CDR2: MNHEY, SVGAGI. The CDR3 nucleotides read TGTGCCAGCACCACCGGGACAGGGGCGGGCAATGAGCAGTTCTTC. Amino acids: CASTTGTGAGNEQFF.

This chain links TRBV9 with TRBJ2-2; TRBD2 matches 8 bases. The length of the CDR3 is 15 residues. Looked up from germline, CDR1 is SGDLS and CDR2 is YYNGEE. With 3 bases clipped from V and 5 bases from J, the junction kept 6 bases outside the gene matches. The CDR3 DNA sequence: TGTGCCAGCAGCGGGGCCGGGACTAGGACCGGGGAGCTGTTTTTT. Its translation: CASSGAGTRTGELFF. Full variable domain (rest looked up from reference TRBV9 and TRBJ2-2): DSGVTQTPKHLITATGQRVTLRCSPRSGDLSVYWYQQSLDQGLQFLIQYYNGEERAKGNILERFSAQQFPDLHSELNLSSLELGDSALYFCASSGAGTRTGELFFGEGSRLTVL.

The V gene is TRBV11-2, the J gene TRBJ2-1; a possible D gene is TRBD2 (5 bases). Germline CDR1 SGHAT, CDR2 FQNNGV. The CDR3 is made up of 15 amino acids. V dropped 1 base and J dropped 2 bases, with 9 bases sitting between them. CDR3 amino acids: CASSLVLEPYNEQFF. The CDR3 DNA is TGTGCCAGCAGCTTAGTACTAGAGCCCTACAATGAGCAGTTCTTC.

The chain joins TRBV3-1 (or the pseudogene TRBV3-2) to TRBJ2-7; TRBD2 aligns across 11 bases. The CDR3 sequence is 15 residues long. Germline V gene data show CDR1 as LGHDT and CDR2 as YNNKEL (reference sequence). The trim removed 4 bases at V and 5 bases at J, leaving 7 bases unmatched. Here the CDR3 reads CASSPELAGVHEQYF. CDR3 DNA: TGTGCCAGCAGCCCTGAACTAGCGGGAGTCCACGAGCAGTACTTC.

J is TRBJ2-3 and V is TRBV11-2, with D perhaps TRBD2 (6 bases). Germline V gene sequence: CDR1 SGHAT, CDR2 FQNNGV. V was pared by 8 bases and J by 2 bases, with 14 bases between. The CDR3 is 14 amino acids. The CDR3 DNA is TGTGCCAGCCTACGACTAGTTCCCACAGATACGCAGTATTTT. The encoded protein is CASLRLVPTDTQYF.

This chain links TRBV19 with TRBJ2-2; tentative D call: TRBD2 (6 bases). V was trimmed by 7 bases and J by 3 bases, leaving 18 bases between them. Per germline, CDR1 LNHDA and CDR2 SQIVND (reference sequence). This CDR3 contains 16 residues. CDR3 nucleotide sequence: TGTGCCAGTACCAAACGCGGGGACTCCTACACCGGGGAGCTGTTTTTT. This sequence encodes CASTKRGDSYTGELFF.

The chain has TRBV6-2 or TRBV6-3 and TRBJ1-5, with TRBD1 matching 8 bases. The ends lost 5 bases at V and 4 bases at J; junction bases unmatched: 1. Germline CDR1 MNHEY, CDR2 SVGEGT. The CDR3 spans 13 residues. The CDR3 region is CASSRTGNQPQHF. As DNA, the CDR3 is TGTGCCAGCAGTCGGACAGGGAATCAGCCCCAGCATTTT.

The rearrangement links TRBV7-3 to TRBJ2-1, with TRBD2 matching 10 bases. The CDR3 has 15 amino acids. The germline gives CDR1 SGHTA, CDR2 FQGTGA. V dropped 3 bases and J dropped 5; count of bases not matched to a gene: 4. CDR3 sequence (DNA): TGTGCCAGCAGCTTCTATACTAGCGGGAACAATGAGCAGTTCTTC. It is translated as CASSFYTSGNNEQFF.

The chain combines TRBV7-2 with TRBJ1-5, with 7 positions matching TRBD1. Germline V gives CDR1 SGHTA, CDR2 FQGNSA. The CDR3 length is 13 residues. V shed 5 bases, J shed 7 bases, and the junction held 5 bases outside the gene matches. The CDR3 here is CASSDRVWQPQHF. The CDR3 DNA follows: TGTGCCAGCAGCGACAGGGTGTGGCAGCCCCAGCATTTT.

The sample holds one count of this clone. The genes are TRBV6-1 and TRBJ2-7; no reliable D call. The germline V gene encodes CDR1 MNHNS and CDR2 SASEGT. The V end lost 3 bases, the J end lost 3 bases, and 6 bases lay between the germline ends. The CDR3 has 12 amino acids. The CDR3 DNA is TGTGCCAGCAGTGACCGAAGCTACGAGCAGTACTTC. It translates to CASSDRSYEQYF.

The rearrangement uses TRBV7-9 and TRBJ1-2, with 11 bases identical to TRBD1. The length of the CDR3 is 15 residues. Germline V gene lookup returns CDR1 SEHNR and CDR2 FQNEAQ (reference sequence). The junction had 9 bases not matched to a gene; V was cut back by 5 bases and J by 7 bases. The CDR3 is CASSPPGQGARGYTF. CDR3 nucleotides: TGTGCCAGCAGCCCCCCCGGACAGGGGGCGCGTGGCTACACCTTC.

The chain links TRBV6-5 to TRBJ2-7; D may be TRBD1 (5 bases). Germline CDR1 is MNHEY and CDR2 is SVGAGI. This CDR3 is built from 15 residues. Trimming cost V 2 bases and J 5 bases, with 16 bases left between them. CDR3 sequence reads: CASSYQPSLQDEQYF. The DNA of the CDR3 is TGTGCCAGCAGTTACCAGCCCTCTCTACAGGACGAGCAGTACTTC.

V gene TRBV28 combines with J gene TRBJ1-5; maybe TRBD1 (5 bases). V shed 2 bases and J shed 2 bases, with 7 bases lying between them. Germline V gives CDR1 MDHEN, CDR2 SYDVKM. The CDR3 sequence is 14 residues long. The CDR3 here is CASSLQGGNQPQHF. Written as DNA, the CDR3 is TGTGCCAGCAGTTTACAGGGAGGCAATCAGCCCCAGCATTTT.

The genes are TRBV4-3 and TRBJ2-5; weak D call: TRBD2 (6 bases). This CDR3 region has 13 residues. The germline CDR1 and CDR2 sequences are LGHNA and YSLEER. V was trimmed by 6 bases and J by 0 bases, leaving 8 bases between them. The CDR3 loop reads CASSRGNQETQYF. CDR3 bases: TGCGCCAGCAGTCGGGGGAACCAAGAGACCCAGTACTTC.

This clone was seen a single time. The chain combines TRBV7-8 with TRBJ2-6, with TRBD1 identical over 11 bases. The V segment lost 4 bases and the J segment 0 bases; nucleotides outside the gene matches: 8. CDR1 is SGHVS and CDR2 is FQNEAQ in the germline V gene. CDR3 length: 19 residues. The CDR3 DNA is TGTGCCAGCAGCTCTCGACTAGGGACAGGGGGCTCTGGGGCCAACGTCCTGACTTTC. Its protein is CASSSRLGTGGSGANVLTF.

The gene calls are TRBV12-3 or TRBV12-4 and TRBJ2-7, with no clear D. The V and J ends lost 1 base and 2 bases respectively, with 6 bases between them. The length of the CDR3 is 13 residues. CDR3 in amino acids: CASSLGVPYEQYF. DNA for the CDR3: TGTGCCAGCAGTTTAGGGGTTCCCTACGAGCAGTACTTC.

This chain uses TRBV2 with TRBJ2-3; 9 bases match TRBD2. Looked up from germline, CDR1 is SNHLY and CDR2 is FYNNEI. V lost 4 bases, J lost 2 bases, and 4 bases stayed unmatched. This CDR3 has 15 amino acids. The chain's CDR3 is CASSVLAGNTDTQYF. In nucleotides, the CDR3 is TGTGCCAGCAGTGTCCTAGCGGGAAACACAGATACGCAGTATTTT.

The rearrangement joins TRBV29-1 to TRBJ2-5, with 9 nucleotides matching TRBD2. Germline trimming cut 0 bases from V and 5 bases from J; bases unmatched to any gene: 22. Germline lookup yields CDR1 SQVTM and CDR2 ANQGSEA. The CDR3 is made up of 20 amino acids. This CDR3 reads CSVEDFGGLEREVDVETQYF. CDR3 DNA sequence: TGCAGCGTTGAAGATTTTGGGGGCTTGGAGCGGGAGGTCGATGTGGAGACCCAGTACTTC.

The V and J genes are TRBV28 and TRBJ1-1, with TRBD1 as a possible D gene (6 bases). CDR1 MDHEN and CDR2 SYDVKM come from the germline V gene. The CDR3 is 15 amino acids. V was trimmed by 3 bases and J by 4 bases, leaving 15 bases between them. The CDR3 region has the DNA TGTGCCAGCAGTTTTTATCCGGGGGCACTCACTGAAGCTTTCTTT. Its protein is CASSFYPGALTEAFF.

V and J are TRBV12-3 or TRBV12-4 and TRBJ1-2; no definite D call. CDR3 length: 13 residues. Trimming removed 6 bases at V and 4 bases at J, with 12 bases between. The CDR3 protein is CASSLSAAYGYTF. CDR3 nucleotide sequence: TGTGCCAGCAGCCTGTCGGCAGCCTATGGCTACACCTTC.

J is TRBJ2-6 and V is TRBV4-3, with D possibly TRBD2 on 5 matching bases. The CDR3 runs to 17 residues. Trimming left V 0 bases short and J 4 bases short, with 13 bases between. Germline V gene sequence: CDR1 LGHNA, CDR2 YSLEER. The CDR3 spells CASSQDARGMGANVLTF. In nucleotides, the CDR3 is TGCGCCAGCAGCCAAGACGCTCGGGGAATGGGGGCCAACGTCCTGACTTTC.

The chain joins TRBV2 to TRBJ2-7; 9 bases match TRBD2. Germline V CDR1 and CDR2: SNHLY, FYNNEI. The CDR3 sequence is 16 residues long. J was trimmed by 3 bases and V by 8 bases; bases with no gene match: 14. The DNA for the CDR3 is TGTGCCAGCCCTAGTGGCCCGCGGGAGGGCCTCTACGAGCAGTACTTC. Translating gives CASPSGPREGLYEQYF.